The clone carrying this T cell receptor beta chain was found a few times. Donors had localized lung adenocarcinoma, a non-small cell lung cancer. These data originate in a study of CD4 and CD8 cells across lung adenocarcinoma regions. V lost 3 bases to trimming and J lost 0 bases, with 9 bases between them. There are 15 residues in the CDR3. From the PCR reads, TCRdb called clonotypes with MiXCR, one entry per CDR3 protein. This sample has about 5,300 distinct CDR3 sequences; approximately 65% occur once, and the top ten carry about 24%. Sequenced input: CD4+ T cells from the center of a lung tumor. This TCR derives from a female donor with lung adenocarcinoma. The CD4 and CD8 labels of this study may be unreliable. The gene calls are TRBV12-3 or TRBV12-4 and TRBJ1-3, with unresolved D. CDR3 region: CASSFRTSSGNTIYF. The CDR3 DNA follows: TGTGCCAGCAGTTTTCGGACCAGCTCTGGAAACACCATATATTTT.